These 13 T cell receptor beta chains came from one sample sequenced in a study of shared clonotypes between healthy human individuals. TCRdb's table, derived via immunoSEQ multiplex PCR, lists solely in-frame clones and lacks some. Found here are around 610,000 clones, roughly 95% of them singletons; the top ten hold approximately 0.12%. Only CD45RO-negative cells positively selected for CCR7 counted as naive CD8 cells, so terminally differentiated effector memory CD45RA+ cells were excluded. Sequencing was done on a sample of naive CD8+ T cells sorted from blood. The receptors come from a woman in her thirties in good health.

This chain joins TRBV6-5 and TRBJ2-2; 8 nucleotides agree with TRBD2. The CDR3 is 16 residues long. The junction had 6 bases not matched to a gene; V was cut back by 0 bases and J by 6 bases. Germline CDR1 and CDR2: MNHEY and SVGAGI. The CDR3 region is CASSYSGLAVPGELFF. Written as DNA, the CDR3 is TGTGCCAGCAGTTACTCTGGACTAGCTGTTCCCGGGGAGCTGTTTTTT.

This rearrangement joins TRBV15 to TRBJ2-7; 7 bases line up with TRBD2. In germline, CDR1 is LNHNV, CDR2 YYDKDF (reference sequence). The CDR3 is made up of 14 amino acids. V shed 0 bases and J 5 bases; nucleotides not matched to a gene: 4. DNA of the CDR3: TGTGCCACCAGCAGAGATCGAGGGAGGGACGAGCAGTACTTC. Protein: CATSRDRGRDEQYF.

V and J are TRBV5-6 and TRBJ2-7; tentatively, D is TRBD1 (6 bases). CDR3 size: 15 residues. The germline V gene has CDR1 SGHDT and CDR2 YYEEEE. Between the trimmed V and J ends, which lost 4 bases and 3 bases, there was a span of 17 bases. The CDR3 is CASSPDVGQSYEQYF. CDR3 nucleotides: TGTGCCAGCAGCCCTGACGTTGGACAGAGCTACGAGCAGTACTTC.

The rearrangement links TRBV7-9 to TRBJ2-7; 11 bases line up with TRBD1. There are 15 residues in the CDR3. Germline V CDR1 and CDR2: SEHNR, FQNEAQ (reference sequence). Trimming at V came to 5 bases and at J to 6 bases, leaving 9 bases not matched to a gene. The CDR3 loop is CASSPPGQGVPEQYF. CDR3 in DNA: TGTGCCAGCAGCCCTCCGGGACAGGGGGTCCCCGAGCAGTACTTC.

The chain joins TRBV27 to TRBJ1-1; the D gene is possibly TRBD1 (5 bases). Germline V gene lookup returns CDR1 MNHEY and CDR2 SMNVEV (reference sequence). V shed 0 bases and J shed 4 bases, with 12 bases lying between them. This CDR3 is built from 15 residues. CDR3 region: CASSLSSRVGTEAFF. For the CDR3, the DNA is TGTGCCAGCAGTTTATCGAGCAGGGTGGGCACTGAAGCTTTCTTT.

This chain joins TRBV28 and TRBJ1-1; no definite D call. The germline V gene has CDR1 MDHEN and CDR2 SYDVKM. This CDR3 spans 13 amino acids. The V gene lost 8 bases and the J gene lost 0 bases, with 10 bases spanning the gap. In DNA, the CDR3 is TGTGCCAGCCTGCTTACTATGAACACTGAAGCTTTCTTT. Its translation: CASLLTMNTEAFF.

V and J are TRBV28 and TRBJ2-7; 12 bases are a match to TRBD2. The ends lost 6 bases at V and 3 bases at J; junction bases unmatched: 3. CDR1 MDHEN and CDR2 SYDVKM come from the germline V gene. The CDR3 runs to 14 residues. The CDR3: CASSALAGGYEQYF. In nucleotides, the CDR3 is TGTGCCAGCAGCGCACTAGCGGGAGGCTACGAGCAGTACTTC.

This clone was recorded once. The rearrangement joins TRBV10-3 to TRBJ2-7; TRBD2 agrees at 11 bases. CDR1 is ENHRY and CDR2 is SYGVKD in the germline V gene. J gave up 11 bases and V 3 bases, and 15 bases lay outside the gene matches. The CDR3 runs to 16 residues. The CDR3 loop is CAISEDSGRASLGKYF. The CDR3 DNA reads TGTGCCATCAGTGAAGATAGCGGGAGGGCTTCTCTCGGGAAGTACTTC.

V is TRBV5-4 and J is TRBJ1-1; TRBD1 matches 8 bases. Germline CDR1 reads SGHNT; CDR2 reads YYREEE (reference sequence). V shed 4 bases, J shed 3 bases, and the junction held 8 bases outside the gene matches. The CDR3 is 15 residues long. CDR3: CASSTWTGRDTEAFF. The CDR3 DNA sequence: TGTGCCAGCAGCACCTGGACAGGGAGAGACACTGAAGCTTTCTTT.

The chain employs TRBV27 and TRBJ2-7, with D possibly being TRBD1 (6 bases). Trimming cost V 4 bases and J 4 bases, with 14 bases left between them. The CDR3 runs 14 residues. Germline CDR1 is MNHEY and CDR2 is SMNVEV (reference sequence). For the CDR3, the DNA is TGTGCCAGCAGTTCTCCGGGACATCTGTACGAGCAGTACTTC. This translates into CASSSPGHLYEQYF.

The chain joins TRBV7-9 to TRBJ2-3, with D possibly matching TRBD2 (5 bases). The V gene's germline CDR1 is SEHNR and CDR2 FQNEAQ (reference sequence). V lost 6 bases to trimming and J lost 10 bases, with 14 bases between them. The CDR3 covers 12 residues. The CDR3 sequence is CASSGLGVAQYF. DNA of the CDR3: TGTGCCAGCAGTGGCCTCGGGGTTGCGCAGTATTTT.

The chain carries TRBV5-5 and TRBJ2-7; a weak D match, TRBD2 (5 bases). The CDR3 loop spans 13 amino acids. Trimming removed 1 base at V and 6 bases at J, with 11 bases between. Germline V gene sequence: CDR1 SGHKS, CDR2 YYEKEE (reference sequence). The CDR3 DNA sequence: TGTGCCAGCAGCTTGCCAAGCGGAGCCGAGCAGTACTTC. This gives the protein CASSLPSGAEQYF.

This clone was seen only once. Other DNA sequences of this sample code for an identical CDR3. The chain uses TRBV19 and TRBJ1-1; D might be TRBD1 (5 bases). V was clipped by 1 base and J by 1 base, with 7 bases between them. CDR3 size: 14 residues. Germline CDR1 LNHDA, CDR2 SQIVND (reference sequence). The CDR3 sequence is CASSIGTTNTEAFF. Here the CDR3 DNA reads TGTGCCAGTAGTATAGGGACAACGAACACTGAAGCTTTCTTT.